Following are 25 T cell receptor beta chains from one sample sequenced in a study of blood T cell repertoires in COVID-19. Profiled with immunoSEQ multiplex PCR; TCRdb holds only in-frame clones, not every one. Counted here are more than 85,000 clones, 70% to 90% occurring once; the ten biggest clones make up approximately 5%. The sequenced sample was peripheral blood. These TCRs come from a human donor in a cohort sampled during active COVID-19.

The chain carries TRBV5-4 and TRBJ2-1; D gene uncertain. The CDR3 consists of 14 residues. Trimming pared 1 base from V and 3 bases from J, leaving 8 bases between. The V gene's germline CDR1 is SGHNT and CDR2 YYREEE (reference sequence). The CDR3 loop is CASSLNQHYNEQFF. In DNA form, the CDR3 reads TGTGCCAGCAGCTTGAACCAACACTACAATGAGCAGTTCTTC.

This clone appeared once. The chain employs TRBV6-6 and TRBJ2-7; D may be TRBD1 (6 bases). The CDR3 loop spans 15 amino acids. V was clipped by 7 bases and J by 2 bases, with 18 bases between them. CDR1 and CDR2 from the germline V gene are MNHNY and SVGAGI (reference sequence). The CDR3 coding sequence is TGTGCCAGCAAATCTCCGGAACAGGGAGCCTACGAGCAGTACTTC. It yields the protein CASKSPEQGAYEQYF.

This sequence joins TRBV27 and TRBJ2-3, with TRBD1 matching 10 bases. Germline values: CDR1 MNHEY, CDR2 SMNVEV (reference sequence). After removal of 7 bases from V and 4 bases from J, the junction contained 14 bases not matched to a gene. The CDR3 has 17 residues. The CDR3 reads CASTPIGGDRGADTQYF. In nucleotides, the CDR3 is TGTGCCAGCACCCCAATAGGTGGGGACAGGGGCGCAGATACGCAGTATTTT.

V usage is TRBV7-8 and J usage is TRBJ2-6; perhaps TRBD1 as D (5 bases). Trimming took 2 bases from V and 2 from J, leaving 13 bases between them. The CDR3 runs to 17 residues. Germline CDR1 and CDR2: SGHVS and FQNEAQ. The CDR3 DNA is TGTGCCAGCAGCTTAAAATCAGGGATGACTGGGGCCAACGTCCTGACTTTC. Amino acid sequence: CASSLKSGMTGANVLTF.

This chain connects TRBV27 to TRBJ1-2, with D tentatively TRBD1 (5 bases). CDR1 is MNHEY and CDR2 is SMNVEV in the germline V gene (reference sequence). V was clipped by 4 bases and J by 2 bases, with 14 bases between them. This CDR3 is 15 amino acids long. CDR3 residues: CASSSWTPPNYGYTF. DNA for the CDR3: TGTGCCAGCAGTTCCTGGACACCTCCCAACTATGGCTACACCTTC.

V usage is TRBV5-1 and J usage is TRBJ2-7; 11 bases map to TRBD2. The V and J ends lost 5 bases and 4 bases, in that order; junction bases with no gene match: 5. From germline, CDR1 is SGHRS and CDR2 YFSETQ. The CDR3 is 14 amino acids. CDR3 coding DNA: TGCGCCAGCAGGGGGGCTAGCGGGAGGTACGAGCAGTACTTC. Its protein is CASRGASGRYEQYF.

The chain couples TRBV7-6 to TRBJ1-4, with D unclear. The V end was cut by 2 bases, the J end by 10 bases, with 17 bases between. The CDR3 covers 15 residues. Germline values: CDR1 SGHVS, CDR2 FNYEAQ. CDR3 sequence (DNA): TGTGCCAGCAGCTTAATGGGTCTAGCAAGTTCAAAACTGTTTTTT. Residues: CASSLMGLASSKLFF.

This clone was observed once. This chain joins TRBV7-8 and TRBJ2-7; D possibly corresponds to TRBD1 (6 bases). V lost 5 bases and J 7 bases, leaving 12 bases between the germline ends. This CDR3 spans 12 amino acids. Per germline, CDR1 SGHVS and CDR2 FQNEAQ. In DNA, the CDR3 is TGTGCCAGCAGCCCCCCGGGACAAGAGCAGTACTTC. Residues: CASSPPGQEQYF. The entire variable domain, with the rest obtained from reference TRBV7-8 and TRBJ2-7, is as follows: GAGVSQSPRYKVAKRGQDVALRCDPISGHVSLFWYQQALGQGPEFLTYFQNEAQLDKSGLPSDRFFAERPEGSVSTLKIQRTQQEDSAVYLCASSPPGQEQYFGPGTRLTVT.

This chain links TRBV6-5 with TRBJ1-2; TRBD1 matches at 7 bases. The CDR3 runs 16 residues. V was pared by 2 bases and J by 5 bases, with 11 bases of the junction left unmatched. Germline CDR1 and CDR2: MNHEY and SVGAGI. CDR3 in amino acids: CASSYDPTGRGYGYTF. CDR3 nucleotides: TGTGCCAGCAGTTACGACCCGACAGGGAGAGGATATGGCTACACCTTC.

This chain connects TRBV4-1 to TRBJ1-2, with 7 bases lining up with TRBD1. Trimming removed 4 bases from V and 3 bases from J; junction bases left unmatched: 8. There are 15 residues in the CDR3. Germline V gives CDR1 MGHRA, CDR2 YSYEKL. CDR3 coding DNA: TGCGCCAGCAGCCCGTCGACAGGGATCTACTATGGCTACACCTTC. This codes for CASSPSTGIYYGYTF.

This chain connects TRBV3-1 (or the pseudogene TRBV3-2) to TRBJ2-7; maybe TRBD2 (5 bases). Between the trimmed V and J ends, which lost 4 bases and 6 bases, there was a span of 13 bases. This CDR3 has 13 residues. Germline CDR1 is LGHDT and CDR2 is YNNKEL (reference sequence). CDR3 DNA sequence: TGTGCCAGCAGCCCCCGCGGGCGCGGCGAGCAGTACTTC. Translation: CASSPRGRGEQYF.

V is TRBV24-1 and J is TRBJ2-3; 10 positions agree with TRBD1. The CDR3 is made up of 16 amino acids. Germline CDR1 reads KGHDR; CDR2 reads SFDVKD. Trimming removed 4 bases from V and 6 bases from J; junction bases left unmatched: 9. The CDR3 DNA reads as TGTGCCACCAGTGACCCCGGGACAGGGGCGCTCGATACGCAGTATTTT. This encodes CATSDPGTGALDTQYF.

This clone was counted a few times. This sequence joins TRBV12-3 or TRBV12-4 and TRBJ2-7, with D possibly matching TRBD1 (6 bases). V lost 3 bases, J lost 3 bases, and 9 bases lay in between. This CDR3 is built from 13 residues. Here the CDR3 DNA reads TGTGCCAGCAGTTTTAACAGGGTCTACGAGCAGTACTTC. Protein product: CASSFNRVYEQYF.

CDR3 nucleotides: TGTGCCAGTACGGCGGTCAGCCCCTCAAATGAAAAACTGTTTTTT. Its translation: CASTAVSPSNEKLFF. The rearrangement links TRBV19 to TRBJ1-4; D unclear. Germline V gene data show CDR1 as LNHDA and CDR2 as SQIVND (reference sequence). Trimming shortened V by 7 bases and J by 5 bases, and 17 bases separated the two germline ends. The CDR3 loop spans 15 amino acids.

Only one count was recorded for this clone. CDR3 residues: CASSSDARETQYF. The CDR3 nucleotides read TGCGCCAGCAGCTCAGATGCCCGAGAGACCCAGTACTTC. V and J are TRBV5-1 and TRBJ2-5; D is unresolved. V was trimmed by 3 bases and J by 4 bases, leaving 10 bases between them. This CDR3 comprises 13 residues. Germline CDR1 is SGHRS and CDR2 is YFSETQ.

V is TRBV7-9 and J is TRBJ2-7, with 8 bases that match TRBD1. The CDR3 is 16 amino acids. V gave up 2 bases and J gave up 0 bases; unmatched junction bases: 6. Germline CDR1 reads SEHNR; CDR2 reads FQNEAQ (reference sequence). The CDR3 DNA reads TGTGCCAGCAGCTTATCGTGGACAGGGAGCTCCTACGAGCAGTACTTC. It codes for CASSLSWTGSSYEQYF. Complete variable domain (other parts from reference TRBV7-9 and TRBJ2-7): DTGVSQNPRHKITKRGQNVTFRCDPISEHNRLYWYRQTLGQGPEFLTYFQNEAQLEKSRLLSDRFSAERPKGSFSTLEIQRTEQGDSAMYLCASSLSWTGSSYEQYFGPGTRLTVT.

The gene calls are TRBV3-1 (or the pseudogene TRBV3-2) and TRBJ2-2, with D uncertain. The J call is doubtful: the DNA matches TRBJ1-3 better. This CDR3 is built from 15 residues. The germline CDR1 and CDR2 sequences are LGHDT and YNNKEL (reference sequence). The CDR3 spells CASSQERAAGNTIYF. DNA for the CDR3: TGTGCCAGCAGCCAAGAGAGGGCAGCCGGAAACACCATATATTTT.

The chain is built from TRBV27 and TRBJ1-5; D is perhaps TRBD1 (5 bases). The CDR3 has 15 residues. V lost 6 bases and J lost 3, with 15 bases in between. Per the germline V gene, CDR1 is MNHEY and CDR2 is SMNVEV (reference sequence). The CDR3 region is CASSPGGTANQPQHF. CDR3 coding DNA: TGTGCCAGCAGCCCGGGGGGGACCGCCAATCAGCCCCAGCATTTT.

This chain connects TRBV18 to TRBJ2-3; D unclear. Germline CDR1 reads KGHSH; CDR2 reads LQKENI. Trimming removed 0 bases from V and 6 bases from J, with 4 bases in between. CDR3 length equals 12 residues. The CDR3 spells CASSPPSDTQYF. Here the CDR3 DNA reads TGTGCCAGCTCACCACCGTCGGATACGCAGTATTTT.

The V call is TRBV7-2, the J call TRBJ2-6; D is possibly TRBD1 (6 bases). This CDR3 comprises 18 residues. The germline CDR1 and CDR2 sequences are SGHTA and FQGNSA. V was clipped by 2 bases and J by 2 bases, with 16 bases between them. CDR3 DNA: TGTGCCAGCAGCTTACGTTCAGGGGCCCCTCCTGGGGCCAACGTCCTGACTTTC. Its translation: CASSLRSGAPPGANVLTF.

V gene TRBV7-9 combines with J gene TRBJ1-4; D might be TRBD1 (5 bases). Germline assignment: CDR1 SEHNR and CDR2 FQNEAQ (reference sequence). The CDR3 is 16 amino acids. V dropped 5 bases and J dropped 7 bases, with 20 bases sitting between them. The CDR3 DNA is TGTGCCAGCAGCCCAAGTGGTGGGGCGGCAGGTGAAAAACTGTTTTTT. This sequence encodes CASSPSGGAAGEKLFF.

V and J are TRBV3-1 (or the pseudogene TRBV3-2) and TRBJ2-1; weak D call: TRBD2 (5 bases). The ends were cut back, 1 base at V and 6 bases at J, with 13 bases in the middle. This CDR3 region has 15 residues. CDR1 and CDR2 (germline): LGHDT, YNNKEL (reference sequence). CDR3 coding DNA: TGTGCCAGCAGCCAAGGACCTACAAGCGGCAATGAGCAGTTCTTC. Amino acids: CASSQGPTSGNEQFF.

The J gene is TRBJ1-1, the V gene TRBV6-2 or TRBV6-3, with 9 bases identical to TRBD1. CDR1 is MNHEY and CDR2 is SVGEGT in the germline V gene. The J segment lost 7 bases and the V segment lost 5 bases, leaving 11 bases of the junction unmatched. This CDR3 has 15 residues. CDR3 loop: CASSNPGTGKIEAFF. Here the CDR3 DNA reads TGTGCCAGCAGTAACCCCGGGACAGGGAAAATTGAAGCTTTCTTT.

This chain joins TRBV7-9 and TRBJ1-2, with 11 bases matching TRBD1. The CDR3 is made up of 16 amino acids. Germline V gene sequence: CDR1 SEHNR, CDR2 FQNEAQ (reference sequence). V lost 6 bases, J lost 7 bases, and 13 bases stayed unmatched. CDR3 DNA: TGTGCCAGCAGTGCAGCAGGACAGGGGGCGCATGCTGGCTACACCTTC. Translation: CASSAAGQGAHAGYTF.

The rearrangement joins TRBV5-4 to TRBJ2-3, with TRBD2 matching 12 bases. CDR3 size: 16 residues. Germline V gene sequence: CDR1 SGHNT, CDR2 YYREEE (reference sequence). Trimming cost V 4 bases and J 5 bases; bases outside gene matches: 8. This CDR3 reads CASSRRLAGEVDTQYF. Written as DNA, the CDR3 is TGTGCCAGCAGCCGGAGACTAGCGGGAGAGGTAGATACGCAGTATTTT.